Shown below are 4 T cell receptor beta chains from a single sample sequenced in a study of vaccination and CD4 T cells after COVID-19. The antigens these receptors bind are not known. Treatment meaning: roughly 11-day PBMC culture with coronavirus spike peptide pools or control peptides (ViraFEST assay). Sequencing of DNA taken from cultured CD4+ T cells relied on the Oncomine TCR Beta short-read assay. Using its own MiXCR run on the PCR reads, TCRdb lists one record per CDR3 protein. This table has fewer than 5,000 distinct CDR3 sequences, 20% to 25% appearing once. Sequencing was done on a sample of CD4+ T cells from blood, cultured in vitro. Receptors were obtained from a human donor who had recovered from COVID-19.

This clonotype was recorded a few times. This sequence joins TRBV18 and TRBJ1-1; D unclear. This CDR3 contains 13 residues. Trimming took 9 bases from V and 3 from J, leaving 14 bases between them. Germline CDR1 is KGHSH and CDR2 is LQKENI. The CDR3 region is CASQRARDTEAFF. The DNA of the CDR3 is TGTGCCAGTCAGAGGGCAAGGGACACTGAAGCTTTCTTT.

This clonotype has more than one count but fewer than ten. V is TRBV11-2 and J is TRBJ1-2; 9 bases map to TRBD1. This CDR3 spans 14 amino acids. After removal of 8 bases from V and 1 base from J, the junction contained 5 bases not matched to a gene. CDR1 SGHAT and CDR2 FQNNGV come from the germline V gene. In DNA, the CDR3 is TGTGCCAGCGCGGGACAGGGAGGTAACTATGGCTACACCTTC. Its translation is CASAGQGGNYGYTF.

In its sample, this clonotype was seen a few times. This rearrangement joins TRBV7-9 to TRBJ1-5; 7 bases agree with TRBD1. V was pared by 4 bases and J by 5 bases, with 5 bases of the junction left unmatched. This CDR3 spans 14 amino acids. Germline V gene lookup returns CDR1 SEHNR and CDR2 FQNEAQ (reference sequence). CDR3 region: CASSSTGSDQPQHF. DNA for the CDR3: TGTGCCAGCAGCTCGACAGGGTCGGATCAGCCCCAGCATTTT.

This chain joins TRBV5-1 and TRBJ1-5, with D possibly matching TRBD1 (6 bases). The germline gives CDR1 SGHRS, CDR2 YFSETQ. V dropped 4 bases and J dropped 3 bases, with 14 bases sitting between them. The length of the CDR3 is 15 residues. The CDR3 protein is CASSPDTGHNQPQHF. CDR3 bases: TGCGCCAGCAGCCCGGACACAGGGCACAATCAGCCCCAGCATTTT.